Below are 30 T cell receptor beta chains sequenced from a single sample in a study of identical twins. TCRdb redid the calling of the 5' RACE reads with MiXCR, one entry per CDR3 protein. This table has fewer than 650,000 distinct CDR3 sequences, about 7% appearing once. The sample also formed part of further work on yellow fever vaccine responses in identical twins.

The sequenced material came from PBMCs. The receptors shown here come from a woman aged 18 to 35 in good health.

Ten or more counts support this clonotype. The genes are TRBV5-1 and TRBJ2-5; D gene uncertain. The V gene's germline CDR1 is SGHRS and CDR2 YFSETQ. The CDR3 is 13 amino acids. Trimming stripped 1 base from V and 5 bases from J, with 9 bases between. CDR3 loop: CASSLYGFETQYF. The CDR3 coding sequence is TGCGCCAGCAGCTTGTACGGGTTTGAGACCCAGTACTTC.

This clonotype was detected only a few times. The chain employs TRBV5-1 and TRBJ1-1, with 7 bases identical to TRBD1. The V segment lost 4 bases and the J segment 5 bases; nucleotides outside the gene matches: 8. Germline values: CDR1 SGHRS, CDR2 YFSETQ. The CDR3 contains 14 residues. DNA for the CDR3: TGCGCCAGCAGCACTGACAGGGAATGGACTGAAGCTTTCTTT. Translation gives CASSTDREWTEAFF.

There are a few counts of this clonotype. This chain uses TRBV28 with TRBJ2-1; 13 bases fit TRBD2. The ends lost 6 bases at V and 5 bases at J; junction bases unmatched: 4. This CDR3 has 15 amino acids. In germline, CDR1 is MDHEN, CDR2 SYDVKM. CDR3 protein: CASRRGTSGNNEQFF. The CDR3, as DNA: TGTGCCAGCAGACGCGGGACTAGCGGGAACAATGAGCAGTTCTTC.

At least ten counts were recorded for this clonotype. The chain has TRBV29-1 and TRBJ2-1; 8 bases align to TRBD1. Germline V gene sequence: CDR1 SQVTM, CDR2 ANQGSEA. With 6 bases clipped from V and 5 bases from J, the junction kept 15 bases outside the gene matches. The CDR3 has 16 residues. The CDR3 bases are TGCAGCGTACGAGACAGGGGAAGGTCACTAGACAATGAGCAGTTCTTC. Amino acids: CSVRDRGRSLDNEQFF.

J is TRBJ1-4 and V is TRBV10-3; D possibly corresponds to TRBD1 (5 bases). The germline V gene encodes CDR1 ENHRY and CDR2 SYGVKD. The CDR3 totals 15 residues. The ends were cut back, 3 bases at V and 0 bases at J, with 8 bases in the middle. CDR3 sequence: CAISDPGATNEKLFF. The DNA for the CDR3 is TGTGCCATCAGTGATCCGGGGGCAACTAATGAAAAACTGTTTTTT.

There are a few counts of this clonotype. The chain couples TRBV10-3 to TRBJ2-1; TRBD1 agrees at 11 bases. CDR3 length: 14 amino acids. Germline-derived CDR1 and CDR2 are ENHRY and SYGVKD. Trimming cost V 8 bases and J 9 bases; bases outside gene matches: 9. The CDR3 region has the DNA TGTGCCATCTTCCCGGGACAGGGGGTTGGTGAGCAGTTCTTC. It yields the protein CAIFPGQGVGEQFF.

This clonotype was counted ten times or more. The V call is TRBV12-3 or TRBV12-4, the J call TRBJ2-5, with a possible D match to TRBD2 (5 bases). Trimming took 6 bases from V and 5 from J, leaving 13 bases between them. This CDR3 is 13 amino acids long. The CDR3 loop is CASSLLATETQYF. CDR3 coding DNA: TGTGCCAGCAGCCTCCTAGCAACGGAGACCCAGTACTTC.

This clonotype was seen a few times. CDR3 sequence (DNA): TGCGCCAGCAGCTTGGCCCCGACAGGGTTCCCCACTTCGAACACCGGGGAGCTGTTTTTT. Translated: CASSLAPTGFPTSNTGELFF. The rearrangement uses TRBV5-1 and TRBJ2-2, with 7 bases lining up with TRBD1. The trim removed 0 bases at V and 0 bases at J, leaving 14 bases unmatched. The CDR3 runs to 20 residues. Germline CDR1 is SGHRS and CDR2 is YFSETQ.

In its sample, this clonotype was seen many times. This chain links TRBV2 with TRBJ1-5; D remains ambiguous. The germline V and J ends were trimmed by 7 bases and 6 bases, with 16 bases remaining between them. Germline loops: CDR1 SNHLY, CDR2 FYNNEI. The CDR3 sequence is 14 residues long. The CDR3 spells CASTVDKGPQPQHF. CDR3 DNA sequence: TGTGCCAGCACTGTTGATAAGGGTCCTCAGCCCCAGCATTTT.

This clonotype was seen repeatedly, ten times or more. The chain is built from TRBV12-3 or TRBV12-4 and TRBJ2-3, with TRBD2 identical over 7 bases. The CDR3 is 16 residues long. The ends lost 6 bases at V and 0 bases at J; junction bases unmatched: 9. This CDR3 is CASSPRSSGSTDTQYF. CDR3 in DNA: TGTGCCAGCAGCCCGAGGTCTAGCGGTAGCACAGATACGCAGTATTTT.

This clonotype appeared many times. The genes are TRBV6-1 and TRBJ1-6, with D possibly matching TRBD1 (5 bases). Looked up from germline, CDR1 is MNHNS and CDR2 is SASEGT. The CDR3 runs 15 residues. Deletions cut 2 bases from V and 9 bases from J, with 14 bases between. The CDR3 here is CASSEWQGQASPLHF. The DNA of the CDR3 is TGTGCCAGCAGTGAATGGCAGGGCCAGGCTTCACCCCTCCACTTT.

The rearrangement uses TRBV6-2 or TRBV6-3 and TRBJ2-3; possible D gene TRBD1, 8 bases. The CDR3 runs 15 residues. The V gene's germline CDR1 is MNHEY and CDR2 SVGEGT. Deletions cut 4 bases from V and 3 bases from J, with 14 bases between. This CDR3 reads CASSWGGQATDTQYF. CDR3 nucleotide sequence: TGTGCCAGCAGTTGGGGGGGACAGGCGACAGATACGCAGTATTTT.

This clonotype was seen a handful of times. The CDR3 sequence: CASSQVRGLASETQYF. The CDR3 DNA reads as TGTGCCAGCAGCCAAGTTCGGGGACTAGCGTCAGAGACCCAGTACTTC. The gene calls are TRBV14 and TRBJ2-5; 10 positions agree with TRBD2. V was pared by 1 base and J by 4 bases, with 6 bases of the junction left unmatched. CDR1 and CDR2 from the germline V gene are SGHDN and FVKESK. The CDR3 has 16 residues.

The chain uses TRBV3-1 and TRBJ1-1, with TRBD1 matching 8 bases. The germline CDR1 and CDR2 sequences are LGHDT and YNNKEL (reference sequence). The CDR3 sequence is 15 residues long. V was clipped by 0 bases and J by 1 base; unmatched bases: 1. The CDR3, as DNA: TGTGCCAGCAGCCAAGAAGGACAGGGGAACACTGAAGCTTTCTTT. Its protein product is CASSQEGQGNTEAFF.

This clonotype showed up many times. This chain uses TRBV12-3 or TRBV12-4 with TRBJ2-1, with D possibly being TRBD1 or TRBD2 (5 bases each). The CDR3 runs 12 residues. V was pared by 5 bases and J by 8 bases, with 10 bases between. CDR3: CASSRLGDEQFF. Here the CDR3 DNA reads TGTGCCAGCAGTCGGTTGGGGGATGAGCAGTTCTTC.

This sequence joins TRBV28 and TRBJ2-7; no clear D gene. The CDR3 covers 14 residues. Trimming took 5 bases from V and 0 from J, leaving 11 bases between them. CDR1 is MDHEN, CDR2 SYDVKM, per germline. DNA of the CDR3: TGTGCCAGCAGTCGGTCCATTAGCTCCTACGAGCAGTACTTC. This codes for CASSRSISSYEQYF.

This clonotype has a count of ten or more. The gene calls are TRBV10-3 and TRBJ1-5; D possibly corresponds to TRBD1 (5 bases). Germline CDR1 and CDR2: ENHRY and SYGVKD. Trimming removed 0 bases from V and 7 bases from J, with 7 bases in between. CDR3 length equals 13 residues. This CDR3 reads CAISESDKQPQHF. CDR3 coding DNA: TGTGCCATCAGTGAGTCGGACAAACAGCCCCAGCATTTT.

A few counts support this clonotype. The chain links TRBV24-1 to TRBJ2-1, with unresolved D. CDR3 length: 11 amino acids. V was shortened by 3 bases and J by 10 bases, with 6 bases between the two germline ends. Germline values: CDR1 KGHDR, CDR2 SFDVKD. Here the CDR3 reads CATSDPQEQFF. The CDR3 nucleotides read TGTGCCACCAGTGATCCCCAGGAGCAGTTCTTC.

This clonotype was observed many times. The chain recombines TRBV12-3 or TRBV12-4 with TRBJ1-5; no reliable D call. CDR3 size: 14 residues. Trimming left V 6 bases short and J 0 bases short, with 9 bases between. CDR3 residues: CASSSSYSNQPQHF. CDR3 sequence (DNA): TGTGCCAGCAGCTCATCATATAGCAATCAGCCCCAGCATTTT.

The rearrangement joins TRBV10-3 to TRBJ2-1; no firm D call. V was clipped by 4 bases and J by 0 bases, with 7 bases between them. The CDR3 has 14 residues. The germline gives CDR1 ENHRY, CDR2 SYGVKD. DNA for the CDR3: TGTGCCATCAGTGGGTCCAGCTCCTACAATGAGCAGTTCTTC. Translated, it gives CAISGSSSYNEQFF.

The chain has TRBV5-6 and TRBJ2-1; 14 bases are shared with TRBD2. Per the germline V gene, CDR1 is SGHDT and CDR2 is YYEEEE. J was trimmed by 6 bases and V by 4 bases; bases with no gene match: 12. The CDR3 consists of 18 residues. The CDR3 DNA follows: TGTGCCAGCAGCCCCGAGCTCTCCGGGACTAGCGGGAGCAATGAGCAGTTCTTC. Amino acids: CASSPELSGTSGSNEQFF.

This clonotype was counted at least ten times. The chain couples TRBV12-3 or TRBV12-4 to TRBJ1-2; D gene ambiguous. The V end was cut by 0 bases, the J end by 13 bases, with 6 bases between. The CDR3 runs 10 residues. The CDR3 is CASSLAVTTF. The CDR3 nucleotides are TGTGCCAGCAGTTTAGCAGTAACCACCTTC.

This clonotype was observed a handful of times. This CDR3 is CSASGVTGNTIYF. In nucleotides, the CDR3 is TGCAGTGCTAGCGGGGTAACGGGAAACACCATATATTTT. J is TRBJ1-3 and V is TRBV20-1; D call uncertain. V lost 3 bases and J 4 bases, leaving 10 bases between the germline ends. Germline loops: CDR1 DFQATT, CDR2 SNEGSKA (reference sequence). The CDR3 spans 13 residues.

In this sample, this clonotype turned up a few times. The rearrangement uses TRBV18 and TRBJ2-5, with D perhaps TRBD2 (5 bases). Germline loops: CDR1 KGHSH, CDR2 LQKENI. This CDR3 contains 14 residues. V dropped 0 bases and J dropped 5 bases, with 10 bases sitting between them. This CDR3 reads CASSPPGSWETQYF. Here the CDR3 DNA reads TGTGCCAGCTCACCACCGGGGAGTTGGGAGACCCAGTACTTC. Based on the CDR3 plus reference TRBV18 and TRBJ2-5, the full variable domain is NAGVMQNPRHLVRRRGQEARLRCSPMKGHSHVYWYRQLPEEGLKFMVYLQKENIIDESGMPKERFSAEFPKEGPSILRIQQVVRGDSAAYFCASSPPGSWETQYFGPGTRLLVL.

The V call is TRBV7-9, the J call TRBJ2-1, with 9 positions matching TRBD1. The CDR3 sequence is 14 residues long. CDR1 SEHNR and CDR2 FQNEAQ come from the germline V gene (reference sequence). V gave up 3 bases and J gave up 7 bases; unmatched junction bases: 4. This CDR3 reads CASSFRDRENEQFF. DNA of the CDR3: TGTGCCAGCAGCTTTCGGGACAGGGAAAATGAGCAGTTCTTC.

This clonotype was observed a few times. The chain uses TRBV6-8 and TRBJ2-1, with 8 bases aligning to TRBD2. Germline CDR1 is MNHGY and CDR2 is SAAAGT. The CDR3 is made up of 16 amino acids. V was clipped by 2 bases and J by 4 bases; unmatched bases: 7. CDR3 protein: CASSYGLAGRYNEQFF. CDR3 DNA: TGTGCCAGCAGTTACGGCCTAGCGGGTAGATACAATGAGCAGTTCTTC.

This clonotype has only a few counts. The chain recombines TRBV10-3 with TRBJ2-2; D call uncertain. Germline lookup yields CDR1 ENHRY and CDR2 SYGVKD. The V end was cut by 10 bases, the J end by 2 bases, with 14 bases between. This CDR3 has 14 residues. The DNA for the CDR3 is TGTGCCAGCACTCCTGGCCCAAACACCGGGGAGCTGTTTTTT. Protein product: CASTPGPNTGELFF.

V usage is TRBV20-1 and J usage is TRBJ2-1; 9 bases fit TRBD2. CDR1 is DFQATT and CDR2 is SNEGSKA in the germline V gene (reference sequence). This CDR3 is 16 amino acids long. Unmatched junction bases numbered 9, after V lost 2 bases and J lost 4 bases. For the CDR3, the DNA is TGCAGTGCTAGATCCCCGACTAGCGGACTATACAATGAGCAGTTCTTC. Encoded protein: CSARSPTSGLYNEQFF.

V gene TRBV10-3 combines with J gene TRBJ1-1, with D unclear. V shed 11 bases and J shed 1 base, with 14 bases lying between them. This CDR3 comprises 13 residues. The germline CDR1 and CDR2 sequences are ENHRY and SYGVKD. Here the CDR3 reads CAHSTEGNTEAFF. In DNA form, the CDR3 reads TGTGCCCATTCTACTGAGGGGAACACTGAAGCTTTCTTT.

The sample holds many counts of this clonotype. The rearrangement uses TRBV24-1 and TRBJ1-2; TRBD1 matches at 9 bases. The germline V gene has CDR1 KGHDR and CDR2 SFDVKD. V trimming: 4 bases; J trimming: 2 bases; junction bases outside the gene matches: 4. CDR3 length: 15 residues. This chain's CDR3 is CATSDPTGGNYGYTF. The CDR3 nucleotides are TGTGCCACCAGTGACCCAACAGGGGGCAACTATGGCTACACCTTC.